Included here is one TCR beta chain sequence, with context. Its antigen is as yet unknown. TCRdb's table, derived via immunoSEQ multiplex PCR, lists solely in-frame clones and lacks some. The sample has tens of thousands of clones; more than 60% are singletons. The data derive from a study of radiotherapy plus CTLA-4 blockade in lung cancer. Overall study context: An objective response was seen in 18% of patients, and disease control in roughly 28%. The study, taken as a whole, reports: Together with interferon-beta, which increased in serum after radiation, early dynamic changes in blood T cell clones were reportedly the best predictors of response. After radiotherapy and ipilimumab, tumor-derived clones expanded in peripheral blood.

V was clipped by 3 bases and J by 2 bases; unmatched bases: 5. The CDR3 length is 18 residues. CDR1 and CDR2 (germline): MRHNA, SNTAGT. CTLA-4 blockade using ipilimumab, together with focal radiation, was received by patients with chemo-refractory metastatic non-small-cell lung cancer. The sample here was peripheral blood, taken from a patient treated with radiotherapy plus ipilimumab. This TCR was recovered from a human donor with non-small cell lung cancer who had a complete response to radiotherapy plus ipilimumab. V is TRBV6-4 and J is TRBJ2-1, with 15 bases aligning to TRBD2. This CDR3 is CASSEQGLAGGAYNEQFF. The CDR3 DNA reads as TGTGCCAGCAGTGAACAGGGACTAGCGGGAGGAGCCTACAATGAGCAGTTCTTC.